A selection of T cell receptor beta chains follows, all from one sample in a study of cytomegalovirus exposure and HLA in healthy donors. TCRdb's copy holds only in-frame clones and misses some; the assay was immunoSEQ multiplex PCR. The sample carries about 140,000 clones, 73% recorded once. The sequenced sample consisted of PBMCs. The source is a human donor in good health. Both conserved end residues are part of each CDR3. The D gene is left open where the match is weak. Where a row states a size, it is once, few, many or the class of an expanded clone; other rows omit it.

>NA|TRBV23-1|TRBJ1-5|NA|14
TGCAACCTGGGGGGGCTGGGTAGCAATCAGCCCCAGCATTTT
CNLGGLGSNQPQHF
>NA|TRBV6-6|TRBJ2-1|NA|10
TGTGCCAGCCAAGGGGTTGAGCAGTTCTTC
CASQGVEQFF
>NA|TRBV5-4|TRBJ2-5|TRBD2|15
TGTGCCAGCGGAACTAGCGGGGGAACCCAAGAGACCCAGTACTTC
CASGTSGGTQETQYF
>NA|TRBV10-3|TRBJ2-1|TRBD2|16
TGTGCCATCAGTGAGTCCCTTGGCGGGAGGTCGCATGAGCAGTTCTTC
CAISESLGGRSHEQFF
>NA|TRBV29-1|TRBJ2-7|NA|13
TGCAGTGCTCAAGGGGTTGGGTCCTACGAGCAGTACTTC
CSAQGVGSYEQYF
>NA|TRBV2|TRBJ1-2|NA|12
TGTGCCAGCAGCCCCTTGGGGGGAGGCTACACCTTC
CASSPLGGGYTF
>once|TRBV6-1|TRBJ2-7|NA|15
TGTGCCAGCAGGGAATTGACAAGGCCCTATTACGAGCAGTACTTC
CASRELTRPYYEQYF
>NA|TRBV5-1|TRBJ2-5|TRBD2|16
TGCGCCAGCAGCTTGGAAGCTAGCGGGAGGGCCCAGACCCAGTACTTC
CASSLEASGRAQTQYF
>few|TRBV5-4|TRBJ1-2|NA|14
TGTGCCAGCAGCTTGTTTTGGCCAGGGCAAGGCTACACCTTC
CASSLFWPGQGYTF
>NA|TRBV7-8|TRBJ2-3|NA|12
TGTGCCAGCAGCCCGAGATCCCATACGCAGTATTTT
CASSPRSHTQYF
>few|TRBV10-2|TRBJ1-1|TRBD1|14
TGCGCCAGCGGAGGGACAGGGTGGGACACTGAAGCTTTCTTT
CASGGTGWDTEAFF
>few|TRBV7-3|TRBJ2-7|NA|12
TGTGCCAGCAGCTCCCTCCCGTACGAGCAGTACTTC
CASSSLPYEQYF
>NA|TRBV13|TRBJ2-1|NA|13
TGTGCCAGCAGCCCGCCGGACTCCAATGAGCAGTTCTTC
CASSPPDSNEQFF
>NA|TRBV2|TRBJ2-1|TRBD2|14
TGTGCCAGCAGTGAACTAGCGGGAGTTGATGAGCAGTTCTTC
CASSELAGVDEQFF
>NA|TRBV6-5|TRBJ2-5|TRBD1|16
TGTGCCAGCAGTTTCACCGCTGGACAGGACCAAGAGACCCAGTACTTC
CASSFTAGQDQETQYF
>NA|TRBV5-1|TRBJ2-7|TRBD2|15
TGCGCCAGCAGCTTGGTACTAGCGGGAGTAAAAGAGCAGTACTTC
CASSLVLAGVKEQYF
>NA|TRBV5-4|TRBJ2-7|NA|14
TGTGCCAGCAGCCCAGGTCAAGTAAGGTACGAGCAGTACTTC
CASSPGQVRYEQYF
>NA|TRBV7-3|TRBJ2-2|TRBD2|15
TGTGCCAGCAGTCCGAGCGGGGGGGGGACCGGGGAGCTGTTTTTT
CASSPSGGGTGELFF
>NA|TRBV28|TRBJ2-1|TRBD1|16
TGTGCCAGCAGTTTAAGCCACAGGGGAGTGAGCAATGAGCAGTTCTTC
CASSLSHRGVSNEQFF
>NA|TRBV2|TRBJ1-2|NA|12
TGTGCCAGCTTCTTCGGGAGCTATGGCTACACCTTC
CASFFGSYGYTF
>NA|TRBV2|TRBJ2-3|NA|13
TGTGCCAGCAGTGATCAGGTTAAAGATACGCAGTATTTT
CASSDQVKDTQYF
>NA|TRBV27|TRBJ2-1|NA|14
TGTGCCAGCAGTTTATGGGGCGGTCACAATGAGCAGTTCTTC
CASSLWGGHNEQFF
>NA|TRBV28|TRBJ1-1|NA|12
TGTGCCAGCCATCCTACCGGGGGGAAAGCTTTCTTT
CASHPTGGKAFF
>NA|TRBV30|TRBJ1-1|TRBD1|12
TGTGCCTGGGGGACAGGGAACACTGAAGCTTTCTTT
CAWGTGNTEAFF
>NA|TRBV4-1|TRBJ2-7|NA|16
TGCGCCAGCAGCCAAGATGAGGCGGCGGGGAGCTACGAGCAGTACTTC
CASSQDEAAGSYEQYF
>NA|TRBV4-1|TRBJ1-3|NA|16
TGCGCCAGCAGCCAAGCTCTGCGGGACTCTGGAAACACCATATATTTT
CASSQALRDSGNTIYF
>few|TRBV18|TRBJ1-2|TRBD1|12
TGTGCCAGCTCACCTACAGGGGATGGCTACACCTTC
CASSPTGDGYTF
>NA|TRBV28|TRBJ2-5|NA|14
TGTGCCAGCACAACCCTAGGGAGGCAAGAGACCCAGTACTTC
CASTTLGRQETQYF
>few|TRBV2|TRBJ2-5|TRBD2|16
TGTGCCAGCAGGGCTGGGACTAGCGGGAGTAGGGAGACCCAGTACTTC
CASRAGTSGSRETQYF
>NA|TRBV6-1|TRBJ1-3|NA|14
TGTGCCAGCAGTCGTTTAGTAGCTGGAAACACCATATATTTT
CASSRLVAGNTIYF
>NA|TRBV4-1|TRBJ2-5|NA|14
TGCGCCAGCAGCCCTTCACAGGGTGAAGAGACCCAGTACTTC
CASSPSQGEETQYF
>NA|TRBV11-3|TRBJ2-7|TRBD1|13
TGTGCCAGCAGCTTAACACAGGGGAACGAGCAGTACTTC
CASSLTQGNEQYF
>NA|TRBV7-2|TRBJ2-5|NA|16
TGTGCCAGCAGCTTAGCTAGAGACAAGCCGTCGGAGACCCAGTACTTC
CASSLARDKPSETQYF
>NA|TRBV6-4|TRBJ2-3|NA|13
TGTGCCAGCAGTGACTCGCCAGGCCGTGCGCAGTATTTT
CASSDSPGRAQYF
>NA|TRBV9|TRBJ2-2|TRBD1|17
TGTGCCAGCAGCCACACCATAGTACAGGGGGCGACCGGGGAGCTGTTTTTT
CASSHTIVQGATGELFF
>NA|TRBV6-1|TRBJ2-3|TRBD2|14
TGTGCCAGCCAAGGGAGGGGCAACACAGATACGCAGTATTTT
CASQGRGNTDTQYF
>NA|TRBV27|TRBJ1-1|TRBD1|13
TGTGCCAGCAGTCCGGGGACAGTCACTGAAGCTTTCTTT
CASSPGTVTEAFF
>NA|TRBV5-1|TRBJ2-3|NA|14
TGCGCCAGCAGCTCACTAGCCCAGGGCGGTACGCAGTATTTT
CASSSLAQGGTQYF
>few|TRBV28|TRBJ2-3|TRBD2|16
TGTGCCAGCAGGCCTGAGGTTGGAGCGGGAGCCTTTACGCAGTATTTT
CASRPEVGAGAFTQYF
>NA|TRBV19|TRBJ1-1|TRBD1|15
TGTGCCAGTAGTATTAGGGGACAGAGAACAACTGAAGCTTTCTTT
CASSIRGQRTTEAFF
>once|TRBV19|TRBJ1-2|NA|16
TGTGCCAGTAGTCTCAGGGGAACCCAATCAAACTATGGCTACACCTTC
CASSLRGTQSNYGYTF
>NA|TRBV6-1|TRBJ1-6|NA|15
TGTGCCAGCAAAGGGGCCCCACGCGTAAATTCACCCCTCCACTTT
CASKGAPRVNSPLHF